Following are 29 T cell receptor beta chains from one sample sequenced in a study of blood T cell repertoires in COVID-19. TCRdb's table, derived via immunoSEQ multiplex PCR, lists solely in-frame clones and lacks some. Among fewer than 300,000 clones listed, 88% were seen once. The sample was peripheral blood. Receptors originate from a man aged 18 to 29 with active or convalescent COVID-19.

V usage is TRBV10-1 and J usage is TRBJ2-2, with TRBD1 matching over 8 bases. CDR3 length: 13 amino acids. Germline V gene sequence: CDR1 WNHNN, CDR2 SYGVQD (reference sequence). V was pared by 9 bases and J by 0 bases, with 0 bases of the junction left unmatched. The CDR3 DNA reads TGCGCCAGACAGGGGGCGAACACCGGGGAGCTGTTTTTT. Translating gives CARQGANTGELFF.

This sequence joins TRBV6-5 and TRBJ2-1; no definite D call. This CDR3 spans 12 amino acids. CDR1 MNHEY and CDR2 SVGAGI come from the germline V gene. The germline V and J ends were trimmed by 6 bases and 5 bases, with 8 bases remaining between them. DNA for the CDR3: TGTGCCAGCAGCAGTTTTCACAATGAGCAGTTCTTC. Protein product: CASSSFHNEQFF.

The chain joins TRBV4-1 to TRBJ2-5; D not certain. Germline CDR1 is MGHRA and CDR2 is YSYEKL. Trimming shortened V by 1 base and J by 4 bases, and 7 bases separated the two germline ends. This CDR3 contains 13 residues. CDR3 residues: CASSQGSRETQYF. CDR3 DNA sequence: TGCGCCAGCAGCCAAGGGAGCCGAGAGACCCAGTACTTC.

The rearrangement uses TRBV9 and TRBJ2-7; TRBD1 is a possible D gene (6 bases). Germline V lookup: CDR1 SGDLS, CDR2 YYNGEE. Trimming took off 3 bases at V and 3 bases at J, with 16 bases between the two ends. The CDR3 length is 15 residues. The CDR3 region has the DNA TGTGCCAGCAGCGCAGAACAGGGACCACACTACGAGCAGTACTTC. It is translated as CASSAEQGPHYEQYF.

V gene TRBV9 combines with J gene TRBJ1-5; no definite D call. This CDR3 spans 14 amino acids. CDR1 is SGDLS, CDR2 YYNGEE, per germline. V lost 0 bases to trimming and J lost 4 bases, with 8 bases between them. CDR3: CASSVGNGNQPQHF. CDR3 in DNA: TGTGCCAGCAGCGTAGGGAACGGGAATCAGCCCCAGCATTTT.

This sequence joins TRBV2 and TRBJ2-3, with D maybe TRBD1 (5 bases). The V end was cut by 9 bases, the J end by 6 bases, with 13 bases between. This CDR3 comprises 12 residues. Looked up from germline, CDR1 is SNHLY and CDR2 is FYNNEI. CDR3 sequence reads: CARGRTPDTQYF. The CDR3 DNA follows: TGTGCCAGGGGGCGGACCCCTGATACGCAGTATTTT.

The rearrangement links TRBV6-2 or TRBV6-3 to TRBJ1-5; 11 positions agree with TRBD1. The CDR3 is 16 residues long. From germline, CDR1 is MNHEY and CDR2 SVGEGT. V shed 5 bases and J 7 bases; nucleotides not matched to a gene: 10. The CDR3 is CASSTGTGGPQQPQHF. The CDR3 region has the DNA TGTGCCAGCAGTACCGGGACAGGGGGGCCCCAACAGCCCCAGCATTTT.

The CDR3 region has the DNA TGCAGTGCTAGCCCCGGGACAGGGTCGTATTTT. It is translated as CSASPGTGSYF. The chain uses TRBV20-1 and TRBJ2-3; 9 bases match TRBD1. This CDR3 has 11 amino acids. Germline lookup yields CDR1 DFQATT and CDR2 SNEGSKA (reference sequence). J lost 14 bases, V lost 3 bases, and 6 bases had no gene match.

This clone was observed a single time. The rearrangement joins TRBV3-1 (or the pseudogene TRBV3-2) to TRBJ2-7; 10 bases line up with TRBD1. Germline-derived CDR1 and CDR2 are LGHDT and YNNKEL (reference sequence). This CDR3 is 13 amino acids long. V was pared by 7 bases and J by 4 bases, with 4 bases of the junction left unmatched. The CDR3 loop reads CASNRQGAYEQYF. CDR3 sequence (DNA): TGTGCCAGCAACCGACAGGGGGCTTACGAGCAGTACTTC.

J is TRBJ1-2 and V is TRBV6-5; 12 nucleotides agree with TRBD1. CDR3 length: 15 amino acids. The V gene end was trimmed by 6 bases and the J gene end by 7 bases; junction bases not matched to a gene: 9. Germline lookup yields CDR1 MNHEY and CDR2 SVGAGI. This CDR3 reads CASRPGTGGFGGYTF. In nucleotides, the CDR3 is TGTGCCAGCAGGCCAGGGACAGGGGGCTTTGGTGGCTACACCTTC.

CDR3 bases: TGTGCCAGCAGCTTAGTCAGAATGAACACTGAAGCTTTCTTT. Protein: CASSLVRMNTEAFF. The chain joins TRBV7-2 to TRBJ1-1, with D unresolved. The CDR3 consists of 14 residues. V lost 1 base and J 0 bases, leaving 6 bases between the germline ends. The V gene's germline CDR1 is SGHTA and CDR2 FQGNSA.

The CDR3 DNA reads as TGTGCCAGCTCAACGACGCTAGCGGGGGGAAATGAGCAGTTCTTC. Its protein product is CASSTTLAGGNEQFF. The chain links TRBV18 to TRBJ2-1; 11 bases match TRBD2. Germline CDR1 and CDR2: KGHSH and LQKENI. Trimming at V came to 5 bases and at J to 7 bases, leaving 7 bases not matched to a gene. The CDR3 covers 15 residues.

The genes are TRBV9 and TRBJ2-1; TRBD2 is a possible D gene (6 bases). The CDR3 loop spans 13 amino acids. Germline V CDR1 and CDR2: SGDLS, YYNGEE. Trimming stripped 0 bases from V and 9 bases from J, with 10 bases between. CDR3 protein: CASSVVGGGEQFF. In DNA form, the CDR3 reads TGTGCCAGCAGCGTAGTGGGGGGAGGTGAGCAGTTCTTC.

V and J are TRBV27 and TRBJ2-7; 10 bases align to TRBD1. CDR3 length equals 14 residues. CDR1 is MNHEY, CDR2 SMNVEV, per germline (reference sequence). Germline trimming cut 6 bases from V and 4 bases from J; bases unmatched to any gene: 6. CDR3 sequence (DNA): TGTGCCAGCAGGCAGACAGGGGGCGCTTACGAGCAGTACTTC. Amino acid sequence: CASRQTGGAYEQYF.

This clone has just a few counts. The chain joins TRBV29-1 to TRBJ1-1, with 9 bases matching TRBD1. This CDR3 spans 12 amino acids. Germline V lookup: CDR1 SQVTM, CDR2 ANQGSEA. V lost 5 bases, J lost 4 bases, and 2 bases stayed unmatched. The CDR3 DNA reads TGCAGCGTTCAACAGGGGGCCACTGAAGCTTTCTTT. Translation: CSVQQGATEAFF.

V and J are TRBV6-1 and TRBJ2-6, with D uncertain. The V end was cut by 1 base, the J end by 1 base, with 8 bases between. The CDR3 consists of 16 residues. The V gene's germline CDR1 is MNHNS and CDR2 SASEGT. Here the CDR3 DNA reads TGTGCCAGCAGTGAAGGGTCGGGTTCTGGGGCCAACGTCCTGACTTTC. Its protein product is CASSEGSGSGANVLTF.

Only one count was recorded for this clone. The chain carries TRBV11-2 and TRBJ1-1; no firm D call. Trimming stripped 5 bases from V and 6 bases from J, with 7 bases between. The germline V gene encodes CDR1 SGHAT and CDR2 FQNNGV. The CDR3 covers 11 residues. The CDR3 spells CASSPSPEAFF. CDR3 DNA: TGTGCCAGCAGCCCCTCCCCTGAAGCTTTCTTT.

The chain carries TRBV5-1 and TRBJ2-2, with 8 positions matching TRBD2. Per germline, CDR1 SGHRS and CDR2 YFSETQ. The CDR3 contains 15 residues. Trimming at V came to 1 base and at J to 4 bases, leaving 3 bases not matched to a gene. CDR3 bases: TGCGCCAGCAGCTTGTCGGGGGGGAGCACCGGGGAGCTGTTTTTT. This codes for CASSLSGGSTGELFF.

The chain carries TRBV19 and TRBJ1-5, with D hard to call. Trimming removed 6 bases from V and 4 bases from J, with 10 bases in between. Germline CDR1 and CDR2: LNHDA and SQIVND (reference sequence). This CDR3 comprises 13 residues. The DNA of the CDR3 is TGTGCCAGTAGGGGCAGATTAAATCAGCCCCAGCATTTT. Translated, it gives CASRGRLNQPQHF. The full variable domain, rest sourced from reference TRBV19 and TRBJ1-5, is DGGITQSPKYLFRKEGQNVTLSCEQNLNHDAMYWYRQDPGQGLRLIYYSQIVNDFQKGDIAEGYSVSREKKESFPLTVTSAQKNPTAFYLCASRGRLNQPQHFGDGTRLSIL.

V gene TRBV12-3 or TRBV12-4 combines with J gene TRBJ2-2; no clear D gene. Trimming took off 3 bases at V and 6 bases at J, with 5 bases between the two ends. The CDR3 consists of 12 residues. In nucleotides, the CDR3 is TGTGCCAGCAGTTTTAGTTCCGGGGAGCTGTTTTTT. This sequence encodes CASSFSSGELFF.

This clone showed up just once. This chain connects TRBV7-2 to TRBJ2-2, with 8 bases matching TRBD2. The CDR3 extends over 15 amino acids. The junction had 5 bases not matched to a gene; V was cut back by 4 bases and J by 4 bases. The germline V gene encodes CDR1 SGHTA and CDR2 FQGNSA. CDR3: CASSSGGAGTGELFF. The CDR3 coding sequence is TGTGCCAGCAGCTCCGGGGGGGCGGGCACCGGGGAGCTGTTTTTT.

V is TRBV5-1 and J is TRBJ2-3; 8 nucleotides match TRBD2. Trimming removed 0 bases from V and 0 bases from J; junction bases left unmatched: 6. In germline, CDR1 is SGHRS, CDR2 YFSETQ. CDR3 length: 17 amino acids. CDR3 amino acids: CASSLGERGMSTDTQYF. CDR3 bases: TGCGCCAGCAGCTTGGGAGAGCGGGGGATGAGCACAGATACGCAGTATTTT.

The V gene is TRBV19, the J gene TRBJ2-3; 11 bases map to TRBD2. The CDR3 sequence is 17 residues long. Per the germline V gene, CDR1 is LNHDA and CDR2 is SQIVND (reference sequence). V gave up 2 bases and J gave up 4 bases; unmatched junction bases: 8. CDR3 sequence reads: CASSISLAGGLPDTQYF. CDR3 nucleotides: TGTGCCAGTAGTATAAGTCTAGCGGGGGGCCTCCCAGATACGCAGTATTTT.

CDR3 DNA sequence: TGTGCCAGCAGTGAAACAGGAAATCAGCCCCAGCATTTT. Translating gives CASSETGNQPQHF. The gene calls are TRBV6-1 and TRBJ1-5; a weak D match, TRBD1 (5 bases). V lost 2 bases and J lost 4, with 6 bases in between. This CDR3 spans 13 amino acids. Germline CDR1 and CDR2: MNHNS and SASEGT.

This chain uses TRBV18 with TRBJ1-4, with D perhaps TRBD1 (6 bases). In germline, CDR1 is KGHSH, CDR2 LQKENI. The V end was cut by 0 bases, the J end by 3 bases, with 8 bases between. The CDR3 has 15 amino acids. The CDR3 loop reads CASSPPQGSNEKLFF. For the CDR3, the DNA is TGTGCCAGCTCACCACCTCAGGGGTCTAATGAAAAACTGTTTTTT.

The chain couples TRBV5-1 to TRBJ2-7, with D possibly matching TRBD1 (5 bases). The CDR3 loop spans 14 amino acids. V lost 0 bases and J lost 2, with 9 bases in between. Germline-derived CDR1 and CDR2 are SGHRS and YFSETQ. DNA for the CDR3: TGCGCCAGCAGCTTGGACAGGCCCACCTACGAGCAGTACTTC. It encodes CASSLDRPTYEQYF. Based on the CDR3 plus reference TRBV5-1 and TRBJ2-7, the full variable domain is KAGVTQTPRYLIKTRGQQVTLSCSPISGHRSVSWYQQTPGQGLQFLFEYFSETQRNKGNFPGRFSGRQFSNSRSEMNVSTLELGDSALYLCASSLDRPTYEQYFGPGTRLTVT.

The chain joins TRBV5-1 to TRBJ1-1; D not certain. CDR1 and CDR2 (germline): SGHRS, YFSETQ. The V end was cut by 5 bases, the J end by 4 bases, with 24 bases between. The CDR3 runs to 17 residues. The CDR3 region has the DNA TGCGCCAGCAGTTCTTTTCCGGACGGAGGTATTGCCACTGAAGCTTTCTTT. Translating gives CASSSFPDGGIATEAFF.

The V and J genes are TRBV11-2 and TRBJ2-5, with 8 bases identical to TRBD2. Per the germline V gene, CDR1 is SGHAT and CDR2 is FQNNGV. This CDR3 comprises 16 residues. The V segment lost 1 base and the J segment 5 bases; nucleotides outside the gene matches: 9. The CDR3 DNA follows: TGTGCCAGCAGCTTAGTGTCCGGGGGGGCCGTGGAGACCCAGTACTTC. Protein product: CASSLVSGGAVETQYF.

DNA for the CDR3: TGTGCCAGCAGTGACTCGTTCTGGGACAGGGGGCTAGAAAAACTGTTTTTT. Encoded protein: CASSDSFWDRGLEKLFF. V and J are TRBV25-1 and TRBJ1-4; 12 nucleotides line up with TRBD1. The CDR3 totals 17 residues. The V and J ends lost 3 bases and 8 bases, in that order; junction bases with no gene match: 10. From germline, CDR1 is MGHDK and CDR2 SYGVNS. Complete variable domain (other parts from reference TRBV25-1 and TRBJ1-4): EADIYQTPRYLVIGTGKKITLECSQTMGHDKMYWYQQDPGMELHLIHYSYGVNSTEKGDLSSESTVSRIRTEHFPLTLESARPSHTSQYLCASSDSFWDRGLEKLFFGSGTQLSVL.